The rows below give T cell receptor beta chains drawn from one sample of a study of T cell responses to AZD1222 COVID-19 vaccine. Some clones are missing from TCRdb's copy, which holds only in-frame ones; the method was immunoSEQ multiplex PCR. The sample records around 110,000 clones, roughly nine tenths being singletons. This specimen consisted of peripheral blood, obtained 28 days after the second AZD1222 dose. The source is an adult who received the AZD1222 COVID-19 vaccine. CDR3s include the opening cysteine and the closing phenylalanine or tryptophan. D genes are given only for firm matches. The size of a clone is reported for some rows only, either as once, few or many, or as a class for expanded clones.

TRBJ2-2,-,-,15,TRBV24-1,CATSDAREITGELFF,TGTGCCACCAGTGATGCCCGGGAGATAACCGGGGAGCTGTTTTTT
TRBJ2-1,-,TRBD2,16,TRBV4-1,CASRTETSGYYNEQFF,TGCGCCAGCAGGACGGAAACTAGCGGATACTACAATGAGCAGTTCTTC
TRBJ2-3,-,TRBD2,17,TRBV4-1,CASSQVPTSGSTDTQYF,TGCGCCAGCAGCCAAGTCCCGACTAGCGGGAGCACAGATACGCAGTATTTT
TRBJ2-5,-,TRBD1,16,TRBV4-1,CASSLSDRGLQETQYF,TGCGCCAGCAGCCTCTCCGACAGGGGGTTACAAGAGACCCAGTACTTC
TRBJ2-2,-,-,13,TRBV19,CASRTLDTGELFF,TGTGCCAGTAGGACACTGGACACCGGGGAGCTGTTTTTT
TRBJ2-1,few,-,13,TRBV5-1,CASSSTGYNEQFF,TGCGCCAGCAGCTCGACAGGTTACAATGAGCAGTTCTTC
TRBJ1-1,-,-,15,TRBV28,CASRRDRRGGTEAFF,TGTGCCAGCAGAAGAGACAGGCGAGGGGGGACTGAAGCTTTCTTT
TRBJ1-1,-,-,10,TRBV7-9,CASSRTEAFF,TGTGCCAGCAGTCGGACTGAAGCTTTCTTT
TRBJ2-5,-,-,13,TRBV29-1,CSVDPVSPETQYF,TGCAGCGTTGATCCGGTCAGCCCGGAGACCCAGTACTTC
TRBJ2-1,-,-,17,TRBV4-1,CASSHPHQALRRVGQFF,TGCGCCAGCAGCCACCCACATCAAGCTCTCCGTCGTGTTGGGCAGTTCTTC
TRBJ2-3,-,-,12,TRBV6-5,CASIFSTDTQYF,TGTGCCAGCATATTTTCGACAGATACGCAGTATTTT
TRBJ2-3,-,-,14,TRBV3-1/TRBV3-2,CASSPSASTDTQYF,TGTGCCAGCAGCCCTAGTGCTAGCACAGATACGCAGTATTTT
TRBJ2-5,-,-,16,TRBV9,CASSPGVAEEQETQYF,TGTGCCAGCAGTCCCGGGGTAGCGGAGGAACAAGAGACCCAGTACTTC
TRBJ1-2,-,TRBD1,15,TRBV5-8,CASSPGQEPNYGYTF,TGTGCCAGCAGCCCGGGACAGGAACCTAACTATGGCTACACCTTC
TRBJ1-1,-,TRBD1,17,TRBV7-3,CASSLTGQGALNTEAFF,TGTGCCAGCAGCTTAACGGGGCAGGGGGCTTTGAACACTGAAGCTTTCTTT
TRBJ1-6,-,-,15,TRBV6-5,CASSYSGVIASPLHF,TGTGCCAGCAGTTACTCGGGGGTTATCGCTTCACCCCTCCACTTT
TRBJ1-2,once,TRBD1,15,TRBV4-1,CASSQPGQGAKGYTF,TGCGCCAGCAGCCAGCCGGGACAGGGGGCGAAGGGCTACACCTTC
TRBJ2-7,once,-,12,TRBV11-2,CASSLDQGEQYF,TGTGCCAGCAGCTTAGATCAGGGCGAGCAGTACTTC
TRBJ1-2,-,-,12,TRBV6-5,CASSRDTYGYTF,TGTGCCAGCAGTCGCGACACTTATGGCTACACCTTC
TRBJ2-1,-,-,14,TRBV18,CASSLSSLYNEQFF,TGTGCCAGCTCACTCTCGTCCCTGTACAATGAGCAGTTCTTC
TRBJ2-1,-,TRBD1,14,TRBV7-3,CASSFTGGYNEQFF,TGTGCCAGCAGCTTCACAGGGGGCTACAATGAGCAGTTCTTC
TRBJ2-2,-,TRBD1,16,TRBV18,CASSPLGQGDTGELFF,TGTGCCAGCTCACCACTTGGACAGGGGGACACCGGGGAGCTGTTTTTT
TRBJ1-5,-,TRBD1,15,TRBV4-2,CASSQETGSNQPQHF,TGTGCCAGCAGCCAAGAGACAGGGAGCAATCAGCCCCAGCATTTT
TRBJ1-2,-,-,17,TRBV19,CASIQDGQGLTHYGYTF,TGTGCCAGTATCCAGGACGGGCAGGGACTTACCCACTATGGCTACACCTTC
TRBJ2-7,-,-,15,TRBV24-1,CATSDLRQGRYEQYF,TGTGCCACCAGTGATTTGCGGCAGGGTAGGTACGAGCAGTACTTC
TRBJ2-7,-,-,16,TRBV28,CASSLFGQVQDYEQYF,TGTGCCAGCAGTTTATTCGGGCAGGTCCAAGACTACGAGCAGTACTTC
TRBJ1-2,-,-,16,TRBV3-1/TRBV3-2,CASSQGRDKYNYGYTF,TGTGCCAGCAGCCAAGGGAGGGACAAATATAACTATGGCTACACCTTC
TRBJ2-2,-,-,15,TRBV10-1,CASPAVRQDPGELFF,TGCGCCAGCCCTGCTGTGCGACAGGACCCCGGGGAGCTGTTTTTT
TRBJ1-5,-,TRBD1,15,TRBV27,CASSFQGAGNQPQHF,TGTGCCAGCAGTTTTCAGGGGGCTGGCAATCAGCCCCAGCATTTT
TRBJ1-1,once,TRBD1,17,TRBV28,CASTPRTGGAGATEAFF,TGTGCCAGCACCCCGCGGACAGGGGGCGCGGGGGCCACTGAAGCTTTCTTT
TRBJ2-7,-,-,16,TRBV7-3,CASSLTRREEGYEQYF,TGTGCCAGCAGCTTAACGCGGAGGGAGGAAGGCTACGAGCAGTACTTC
TRBJ1-2,once,TRBD1,14,TRBV29-1,CSVIKGTGVYGYTF,TGCAGCGTGATAAAAGGGACAGGGGTTTATGGCTACACCTTC
TRBJ1-4,-,TRBD1,15,TRBV30,CAYKQRTGDGVKLFF,TGTGCCTACAAGCAAAGGACAGGGGATGGGGTAAAACTGTTTTTT
TRBJ2-4,-,-,13,TRBV10-3,CAISVQGTNIQYF,TGTGCCATCAGTGTGCAGGGAACAAACATTCAGTACTTC
TRBJ2-2,-,TRBD2,18,TRBV9,CASSLSGREGSNTGELFF,TGTGCCAGCTCTCTCAGCGGGAGGGAAGGGTCGAACACCGGGGAGCTGTTTTTT
TRBJ2-7,-,TRBD2,14,TRBV6-5,CASRGGANPYEQYF,TGTGCCAGCAGGGGAGGGGCAAATCCTTACGAGCAGTACTTC
TRBJ1-3,-,-,15,TRBV27,CASSSQRKEGNTIYF,TGTGCCAGCAGTTCCCAAAGAAAGGAGGGAAACACCATATATTTT
TRBJ1-1,-,-,10,TRBV27,CASSSFEAFF,TGTGCCAGCAGTTCTTTTGAAGCTTTCTTT
TRBJ1-6,-,-,16,TRBV7-9,CASSDKLGPGVSPLHF,TGTGCCAGCAGTGATAAGTTGGGCCCCGGGGTGTCGCCCCTCCACTTT
TRBJ1-2,-,-,13,TRBV28,CASSLGGIYGYTF,TGTGCCAGCAGTTTAGGGGGGATCTATGGCTACACCTTC
TRBJ2-1,-,-,16,TRBV3-1/TRBV3-2,CASSQRWTGEHNEQFF,TGTGCCAGCAGCCAACGGTGGACGGGAGAGCACAATGAGCAGTTCTTC
TRBJ1-2,-,-,15,TRBV9,CASSVVGDRNSGYTF,TGTGCCAGCAGCGTAGTGGGGGACCGGAATTCTGGCTACACCTTC
TRBJ1-5,-,TRBD1,17,TRBV4-1,CASSQDPGQGAGQPQHF,TGCGCCAGCAGCCAAGACCCGGGACAGGGGGCAGGTCAGCCCCAGCATTTT
TRBJ2-1,-,TRBD2,16,TRBV19,CASSIGAGGGYNEQFF,TGTGCCAGTAGTATTGGGGCGGGAGGAGGTTACAATGAGCAGTTCTTC
TRBJ1-4,-,-,14,TRBV5-6,CASSLGRVVEKLFF,TGTGCCAGCAGCTTGGGCAGGGTAGTAGAAAAACTGTTTTTT
TRBJ2-2,-,TRBD2,17,TRBV15,CATSRDPSGSGTGELFF,TGTGCCACCAGCAGAGACCCTAGCGGGAGCGGCACCGGGGAGCTGTTTTTT
TRBJ2-3,-,TRBD2,15,TRBV30,CTWRRLAGGSDTQYF,TGTACCTGGAGACGACTAGCGGGAGGCTCAGATACGCAGTATTTT
TRBJ2-5,-,TRBD1,14,TRBV7-3,CASSLQGARETQYF,TGTGCCAGCAGCTTACAGGGGGCGCGGGAGACCCAGTACTTC
TRBJ2-2,-,TRBD2,15,TRBV5-4,CASSWGTSETGELFF,TGTGCCAGCAGCTGGGGGACTAGCGAAACCGGGGAGCTGTTTTTT
TRBJ2-1,-,TRBD2,15,TRBV2,CASSEGREEYNEQFF,TGTGCCAGCAGTGAGGGGCGGGAGGAATACAATGAGCAGTTCTTC
TRBJ1-1,-,-,15,TRBV5-1,CASSTNREGGTEAFF,TGCGCCAGCAGCACCAACAGGGAAGGGGGCACTGAAGCTTTCTTT
TRBJ1-1,-,-,14,TRBV3-1/TRBV3-2,CASSQAAGDTEAFF,TGTGCCAGCAGCCAAGCTGCCGGAGACACTGAAGCTTTCTTT
TRBJ2-1,-,-,16,TRBV19,CASTTLGVLGVNEQFF,TGTGCCAGTACCACCCTGGGCGTCCTAGGGGTCAATGAGCAGTTCTTC
TRBJ2-2,-,-,14,TRBV4-1,CASSQDRGSGELFF,TGCGCCAGCAGCCAAGATAGGGGGAGCGGGGAGCTGTTTTTT